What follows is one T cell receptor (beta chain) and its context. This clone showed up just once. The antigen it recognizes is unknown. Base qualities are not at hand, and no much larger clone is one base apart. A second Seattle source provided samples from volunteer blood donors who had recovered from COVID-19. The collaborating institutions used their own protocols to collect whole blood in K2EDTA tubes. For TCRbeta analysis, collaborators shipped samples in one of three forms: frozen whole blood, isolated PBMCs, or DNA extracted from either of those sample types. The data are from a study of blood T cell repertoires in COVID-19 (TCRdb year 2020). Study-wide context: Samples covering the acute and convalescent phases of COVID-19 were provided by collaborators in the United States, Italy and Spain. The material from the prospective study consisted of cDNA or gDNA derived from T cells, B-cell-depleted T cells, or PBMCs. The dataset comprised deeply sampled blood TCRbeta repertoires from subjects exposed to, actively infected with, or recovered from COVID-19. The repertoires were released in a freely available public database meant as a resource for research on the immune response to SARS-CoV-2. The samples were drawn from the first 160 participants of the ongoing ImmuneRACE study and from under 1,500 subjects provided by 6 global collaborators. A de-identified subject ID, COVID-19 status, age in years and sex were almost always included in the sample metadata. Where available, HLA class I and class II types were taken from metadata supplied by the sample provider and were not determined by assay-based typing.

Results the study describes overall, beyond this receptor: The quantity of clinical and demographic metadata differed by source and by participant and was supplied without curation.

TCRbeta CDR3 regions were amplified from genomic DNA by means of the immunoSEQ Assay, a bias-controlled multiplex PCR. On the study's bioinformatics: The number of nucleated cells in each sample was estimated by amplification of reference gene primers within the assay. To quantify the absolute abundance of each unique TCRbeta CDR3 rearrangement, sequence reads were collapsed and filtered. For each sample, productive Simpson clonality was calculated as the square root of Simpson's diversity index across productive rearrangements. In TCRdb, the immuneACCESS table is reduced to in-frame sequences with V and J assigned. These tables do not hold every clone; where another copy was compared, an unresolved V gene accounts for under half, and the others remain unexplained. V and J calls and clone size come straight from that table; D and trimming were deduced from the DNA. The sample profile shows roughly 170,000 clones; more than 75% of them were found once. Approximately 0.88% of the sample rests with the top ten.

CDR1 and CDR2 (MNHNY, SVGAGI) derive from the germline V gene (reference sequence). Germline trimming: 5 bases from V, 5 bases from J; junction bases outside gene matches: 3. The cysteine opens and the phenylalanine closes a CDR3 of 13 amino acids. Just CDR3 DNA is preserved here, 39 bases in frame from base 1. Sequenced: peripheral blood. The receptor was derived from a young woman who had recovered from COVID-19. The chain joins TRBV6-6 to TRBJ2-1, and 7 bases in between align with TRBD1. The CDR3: CASSGQANNEQFF. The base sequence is TGTGCCAGCAGTGGACAGGCGAACAATGAGCAGTTCTTC.